The present TCR beta chain was sequenced within a study of blood T cell repertoires in COVID-19. The protocol was immunoSEQ multiplex PCR, while the TCRdb copy is restricted to in-frame clones and leaves out a portion. Of approximately 260,000 clones listed, just over 90% were seen once; the top ten hold approximately 1.9%. Trimming took off 2 bases at V and 6 bases at J, with 19 bases between the two ends. Germline V gene data show CDR1 as KGHDR and CDR2 as SFDVKD. This CDR3 spans 17 amino acids. The specimen sequenced was PBMCs or T cells enriched from blood (not recorded which). The source is a woman aged 18-35 years who had recovered from COVID-19. The rearrangement joins TRBV24-1 to TRBJ2-1; the D gene is possibly TRBD1 (5 bases). The CDR3 bases are TGTGCCACCAGTGATTCTCAGGGTTTGAATGTTCGCAATGAGCAGTTCTTC. This gives the protein CATSDSQGLNVRNEQFF.